This TCR beta chain was retrieved from a study of blood T cell repertoires in COVID-19 (dated by TCRdb to about 2020). About the full investigation: The collaborator samples originated in the United States, Italy and Spain and spanned the acute and convalescent phases of COVID-19. The prospective study material was composed of cDNA or gDNA derived from T cells, B-cell-depleted T cells, or PBMCs. Deeply sampled blood TCRbeta repertoires from subjects exposed to, actively infected with, or recovered from COVID-19 were included in the dataset. A freely available public database, intended as a resource for researchers studying the immune response to SARS-CoV-2, is where the repertoires were released. Samples came from the ongoing ImmuneRACE study (first 160 participants) plus 1,254 subjects from 6 global collaborators. The sample metadata nearly always contained a de-identified subject ID, COVID-19 status, age in years and sex. Where available, HLA class I and class II types were obtained from metadata supplied by the sample provider rather than from assay-based typing.

The germline V gene (reference sequence) supplies CDR1 SEHNR and CDR2 FQNEAQ. The junction shows trimming of 0 bases on V and 7 bases on J, plus 7 bases between the germline ends. The CDR3 has 12 amino acids, counting the end cysteine and phenylalanine. Only the CDR3 part of the read is kept: 36 bases, read in frame from the first base. TCRbeta CDR3 regions were amplified from genomic DNA using the immunoSEQ Assay, a bias-controlled multiplex PCR. Under the source paper's analysis protocol: Within the assay, amplification of reference gene primers was used to estimate how many nucleated cells each sample contained. Sequence reads were collapsed and filtered to measure the absolute abundance of every unique TCRbeta CDR3 rearrangement. For each sample, productive Simpson clonality was calculated as the square root of Simpson's diversity index across productive rearrangements. TCRdb carries this immuneACCESS record with in-frame sequences only. Its versions omit some clonotypes, under half of them owing to an unresolved V gene in the studies checked, with the rest unexplained. D and trimming come from the DNA, and the V and J calls and clone size come from that table. The sample profile shows around 480,000 clones; about 85% of them were found once. Roughly 0.7% of the sample comes from the top ten.

Participants in the prospective study were enrolled through a virtual design, were aged about 18 to 100 years, and lived in approximately 25 United States geographic areas. To assign participants to cohorts, the prospective study relied on clinical history that participants themselves reported in a screening survey and a study questionnaire. Recovered participants in ImmuneRACE Cohort 3 were defined as having two consecutive negative NP/OP PCR tests, clearance from a healthcare professional, or resolution of symptoms. Each participant in the prospective study had whole blood, serum and a nasopharyngeal or oropharyngeal swab collected by mobile phlebotomists. Over an approximately 2-month period, participants in the prospective study had the option of providing additional blood draws and questionnaires. Before DNA extraction, blood samples from the prospective study were shipped at room temperature or frozen.

Points on this clone: Its binding antigen is unknown. No qualities accompany the bases; no much larger clone lies one base away.

Points the paper makes about the study in general: The quantity of clinical and demographic metadata differed by source and by participant and was supplied without curation.

The rearrangement combines TRBV7-9 with TRBJ2-7; the D gene cannot be named for sure. Sequenced material: PBMCs or T cells enriched from blood (not recorded which). The receptor was isolated from a woman aged 18-30 years who had recovered from COVID-19. The CDR3 region: CASSLAPEEQYF. The sequence in DNA is TGTGCCAGCAGCTTAGCGCCGGAGGAGCAGTACTTC.